This entry is about one T cell receptor beta chain. Its antigen is currently unknown. This specimen comes from a study of cytomegalovirus exposure and HLA in healthy donors. General study results and limits: Analyses of presence/absence relied on an assumption of roughly uniform sequencing depth across donors.

Germline V lookup: CDR1 SEHNR, CDR2 FQNEAQ (reference sequence). The CDR3 covers 14 residues. The J segment lost 4 bases and the V segment lost 5 bases, leaving 5 bases of the junction unmatched. Amplification used 60 Vbeta primers and 13 Jbeta primers. Assay used: immunoSEQ multiplex PCR; TCRdb lists only in-frame clones, some missing. The table lists under 200,000 clones, 79% of them singletons. This clonotype originated in a woman aged 35 to 49 in good health and CMV-seronegative. The V call is TRBV7-9, the J call TRBJ2-5; TRBD1 aligns across 9 bases. Sequenced sample: PBMCs. The CDR3 DNA is TGTGCCAGCAGCGTTCCGACAGGGGGAGAGACCCAGTACTTC. This sequence encodes CASSVPTGGETQYF. The entire variable domain, with the rest obtained from reference TRBV7-9 and TRBJ2-5, is as follows: DTGVSQNPRHKITKRGQNVTFRCDPISEHNRLYWYRQTLGQGPEFLTYFQNEAQLEKSRLLSDRFSAERPKGSFSTLEIQRTEQGDSAMYLCASSVPTGGETQYFGPGTRLLVL.